In this sample, the clone carrying this TCR beta chain turned up a few times. Antigen specificity is unknown. This sample was taken from a study of molecular identifiers for immune sequencing clone quantification. Study results and limitations: Under 1% of molecules in naive cells, but over 98% of effector molecules, belonged to clones above 20 RNA copies.

MiXCR was run by TCRdb on the PCR reads, yielding one entry per CDR3 protein. The table has around 470,000 distinct CDR3 sequences, about 25% seen once. The CDR3 has 16 amino acids. Trimming stripped 7 bases from V and 2 bases from J, with 19 bases between. The germline gives CDR1 MGHDK, CDR2 SYGVNS. The sample taken for sequencing was naive CD8+ T cells from blood, with Jurkat cell RNA spiked in. Subset described: FACS-sorted CD8+CD4-CCR7+CD45RA+ naive T cells. The chain couples TRBV25-1 to TRBJ2-3, with D possibly matching TRBD2 (5 bases). This clonotype originated in a human donor in good health. Some libraries in this study had Jurkat cell RNA spiked in. CDR3 region: CASTPVGVAPTDTQYF. For the CDR3, the DNA is TGTGCCAGCACCCCGGTGGGAGTTGCTCCCACAGATACGCAGTATTTT.